Listed here are 28 T cell receptor beta chains from one sample, sequenced in a study of T cell changes during pregnancy in multiple sclerosis. Produced via immunoSEQ multiplex PCR; TCRdb's table is partial and in-frame only. This table has 40,000 to 50,000 clones, about nine tenths appearing once. The source material was CD8+ T cells from peripheral blood mononuclear cells, sampled after pregnancy. Every receptor here comes from a female donor with multiple sclerosis, enrolled in a pregnancy study.

This chain uses TRBV4-1 with TRBJ1-1; possibly TRBD1 for D (6 bases). V lost 2 bases to trimming and J lost 11 bases, with 24 bases between them. Germline values: CDR1 MGHRA, CDR2 YSYEKL. The CDR3 covers 16 residues. The CDR3 DNA follows: TGCGCCAGCAGCCAACCGACAGGTTCCGAACCCATAGGCGCTTTCTTT. Translated: CASSQPTGSEPIGAFF.

The chain is built from TRBV5-6 and TRBJ1-2, with TRBD1 identical over 7 bases. Germline CDR1 reads SGHDT; CDR2 reads YYEEEE. Germline trimming cut 4 bases from V and 4 bases from J; bases unmatched to any gene: 10. The CDR3 contains 15 residues. The CDR3 sequence: CASSPGQSLAYGYTF. CDR3 bases: TGTGCCAGCAGCCCGGGACAGTCTCTCGCCTATGGCTACACCTTC.

The chain couples TRBV9 to TRBJ2-5, with 7 bases aligning to TRBD1. The germline CDR1 and CDR2 sequences are SGDLS and YYNGEE. The CDR3 has 15 amino acids. The J segment lost 0 bases and the V segment lost 3 bases, leaving 5 bases of the junction unmatched. CDR3 DNA sequence: TGTGCCAGCAGCGATAACAGGGGCAACCAAGAGACCCAGTACTTC. Translating gives CASSDNRGNQETQYF.

CDR3 sequence (DNA): TGTGCCAGTAGTATTGAGGGATTCGACAATCAGCCCCAGCATTTT. Translated, it gives CASSIEGFDNQPQHF. V and J are TRBV19 and TRBJ1-5; no definite D call. The V end was cut by 3 bases, the J end by 3 bases, with 12 bases between. From germline, CDR1 is LNHDA and CDR2 SQIVND (reference sequence). The length of the CDR3 is 15 residues. Complete variable domain (other parts from reference TRBV19 and TRBJ1-5): DGGITQSPKYLFRKEGQNVTLSCEQNLNHDAMYWYRQDPGQGLRLIYYSQIVNDFQKGDIAEGYSVSREKKESFPLTVTSAQKNPTAFYLCASSIEGFDNQPQHFGDGTRLSIL.

Only one count was recorded for this clone. This rearrangement joins TRBV29-1 to TRBJ2-3, with TRBD2 identical over 7 bases. The CDR3 has 12 residues. After removal of 3 bases from V and 5 bases from J, the junction contained 2 bases not matched to a gene. CDR1 is SQVTM and CDR2 is ANQGSEA in the germline V gene. CDR3: CSVEASGDTQYF. In DNA form, the CDR3 reads TGCAGCGTTGAGGCTAGCGGAGATACGCAGTATTTT.

V usage is TRBV4-2 and J usage is TRBJ2-1, with 9 bases matching TRBD1. V lost 3 bases, J lost 4 bases, and 7 bases stayed unmatched. The CDR3 consists of 16 residues. From germline, CDR1 is LGHNA and CDR2 YNFKEQ. CDR3 sequence: CASSQEGQGQYNEQFF. The CDR3 nucleotides are TGTGCCAGCAGCCAGGAGGGACAGGGTCAATACAATGAGCAGTTCTTC.

The CDR3 region has the DNA TGTGCCAGCAGTGAACCCAGGGGGGATCAGCCCCAGCATTTT. It encodes CASSEPRGDQPQHF. This chain links TRBV6-1 with TRBJ1-5, with 7 bases matching TRBD1. Germline V gives CDR1 MNHNS, CDR2 SASEGT. The CDR3 sequence is 14 residues long. Trimming took 2 bases from V and 5 from J; bases not matched to a gene: 3.

The CDR3 sequence: CASSQIGGRGSYNEQFF. The CDR3 nucleotides read TGTGCCAGCAGCCAAATAGGAGGCAGGGGCTCCTACAATGAGCAGTTCTTC. The rearrangement uses TRBV13 and TRBJ2-1, with TRBD1 as a possible D gene (6 bases). The V gene lost 5 bases and the J gene lost 0 bases, with 17 bases spanning the gap. Germline assignment: CDR1 PRHDT and CDR2 FYEKMQ (reference sequence). The CDR3 loop spans 17 amino acids.

The V call is TRBV6-5, the J call TRBJ2-3; D is possibly TRBD2 (6 bases). CDR1 and CDR2 (germline): MNHEY, SVGAGI. The CDR3 is 14 residues long. V lost 0 bases and J 5 bases, leaving 9 bases between the germline ends. CDR3: CASSYSPGVDTQYF. The DNA of the CDR3 is TGTGCCAGCAGTTACTCTCCGGGGGTAGATACGCAGTATTTT.

This rearrangement joins TRBV9 to TRBJ2-2; 10 nucleotides line up with TRBD2. Germline CDR1 is SGDLS and CDR2 is YYNGEE. The CDR3 sequence is 19 residues long. With V trimmed by 3 bases and J by 3 bases, 14 bases remained unmatched. CDR3 region: CASSDPRDSGGLDTGELFF. The CDR3 DNA reads as TGTGCCAGCAGCGACCCGCGTGATAGCGGGGGGCTTGACACCGGGGAGCTGTTTTTT.

The chain employs TRBV2 and TRBJ2-5; D possibly corresponds to TRBD1 (6 bases). With the DNA end fitting TRBJ2-7 better, the J assignment may be wrong. This CDR3 is 13 amino acids long. Per the germline V gene, CDR1 is SNHLY and CDR2 is FYNNEI. The DNA of the CDR3 is TGTGCCAGCAGATCGGGACAAGCCTACGAGCAGTACTTC. It specifies CASRSGQAYEQYF.

This clone has only one observation. The rearrangement links TRBV6-6 to TRBJ1-1, with D perhaps matching TRBD1 (6 bases). CDR3 length equals 16 residues. V lost 5 bases and J 0 bases, leaving 16 bases between the germline ends. Per germline, CDR1 MNHNY and CDR2 SVGAGI (reference sequence). The CDR3 nucleotides are TGTGCCAGCAGTGGACCTATGGACAGATTGAACACTGAAGCTTTCTTT. It translates to CASSGPMDRLNTEAFF.

V gene TRBV4-1 combines with J gene TRBJ1-2; D possibly corresponds to TRBD1 (6 bases). CDR1 is MGHRA, CDR2 YSYEKL, per germline. The germline V and J ends were trimmed by 3 bases and 7 bases, with 18 bases remaining between them. This CDR3 has 15 residues. Written as DNA, the CDR3 is TGCGCCAGCAGCCAGCCGCCGGGACATCTCGGTGGCTACACCTTC. It codes for CASSQPPGHLGGYTF.

CDR3 nucleotides: TGTGCCAGCAGTGATTACAGCAGGCCCATATATTTT. Translation gives CASSDYSRPIYF. The V gene is TRBV6-1, the J gene TRBJ1-3; D remains unclear. The V gene lost 3 bases and the J gene lost 11 bases, with 11 bases spanning the gap. This CDR3 spans 12 amino acids. CDR1 and CDR2 from the germline V gene are MNHNS and SASEGT.

The chain employs TRBV4-1 and TRBJ2-1; 14 bases line up with TRBD2. V gave up 0 bases and J gave up 9 bases; unmatched junction bases: 4. Germline V gene data show CDR1 as MGHRA and CDR2 as YSYEKL. The CDR3 has 16 amino acids. CDR3 DNA: TGCGCCAGCAGCCAAGAGACTAGCGGGGGGGCCTTTGAGCAGTTCTTC. This gives the protein CASSQETSGGAFEQFF.

This chain joins TRBV5-1 and TRBJ1-5; 10 nucleotides agree with TRBD1. The CDR3 sequence is 18 residues long. CDR1 and CDR2 from the germline V gene are SGHRS and YFSETQ. Trimming at V came to 5 bases and at J to 1 base, leaving 12 bases not matched to a gene. The CDR3, as DNA: TGCGCCAGCAGTTTAGGGACAGGGGATTTTAAGAGCAATCAGCCCCAGCATTTT. The encoded protein is CASSLGTGDFKSNQPQHF. The full variable domain, in which reference TRBV5-1 and TRBJ1-5 provide the parts outside the CDR3, is KAGVTQTPRYLIKTRGQQVTLSCSPISGHRSVSWYQQTPGQGLQFLFEYFSETQRNKGNFPGRFSGRQFSNSRSEMNVSTLELGDSALYLCASSLGTGDFKSNQPQHFGDGTRLSIL.

The rearrangement uses TRBV6-4 and TRBJ2-2, with 12 bases identical to TRBD2. The V segment lost 2 bases and the J segment 3 bases; nucleotides outside the gene matches: 4. The CDR3 covers 17 residues. CDR1 MRHNA and CDR2 SNTAGT come from the germline V gene. CDR3 DNA sequence: TGTGCCAGCAGTGACACAGGACTAGCGGGGTACACCGGGGAGCTGTTTTTT. Protein product: CASSDTGLAGYTGELFF.

J is TRBJ2-5 and V is TRBV5-6; D is possibly TRBD2 (7 bases). CDR3 size: 14 residues. Germline-derived CDR1 and CDR2 are SGHDT and YYEEEE. Deletions cut 1 base from V and 4 bases from J, with 11 bases between. The CDR3 DNA sequence: TGTGCCAGCAGCTTGTGGGGGGGCAGAGAGACCCAGTACTTC. Protein sequence: CASSLWGGRETQYF.

The rearrangement joins TRBV18 to TRBJ2-1; TRBD2 is a possible D gene (6 bases). Germline CDR1 reads KGHSH; CDR2 reads LQKENI. Deletions cut 3 bases from V and 8 bases from J, with 17 bases between. This CDR3 is built from 15 residues. CDR3 loop: CASSPLSGAGDEQFF. DNA for the CDR3: TGTGCCAGCTCACCCCTTTCGGGAGCCGGGGATGAGCAGTTCTTC.

Only one count was recorded for this clone. The rearrangement links TRBV4-1 to TRBJ1-2; D is undetermined. CDR1 is MGHRA and CDR2 is YSYEKL in the germline V gene. The CDR3 contains 15 residues. V was cut by 5 bases and J by 5 bases, with 18 bases left in between. Written as DNA, the CDR3 is TGCGCCAGCAGCTTCCCGGAGGGAGTCTTATATGGCTACACCTTC. Translation gives CASSFPEGVLYGYTF.

The rearrangement uses TRBV29-1 and TRBJ1-1, with a weak D call TRBD1 (6 bases). V lost 3 bases, J lost 3 bases, and 11 bases lay in between. Germline V CDR1 and CDR2: SQVTM, ANQGSEA. This CDR3 has 13 residues. The CDR3 DNA reads as TGCAGCGTTGAGTCCAGGGGAGACACTGAAGCTTTCTTT. Amino acid sequence: CSVESRGDTEAFF.

V gene TRBV19 combines with J gene TRBJ1-5, with D uncertain. Per germline, CDR1 LNHDA and CDR2 SQIVND (reference sequence). V lost 1 base and J 6 bases, leaving 13 bases between the germline ends. This CDR3 is 15 amino acids long. CDR3 sequence: CASSIGPQVGQPQHF. The CDR3 bases are TGTGCCAGTAGTATAGGGCCTCAGGTCGGTCAGCCCCAGCATTTT.

The chain links TRBV7-8 to TRBJ2-1; 7 nucleotides agree with TRBD1. Germline assignment: CDR1 SGHVS and CDR2 FQNEAQ. CDR3 length: 12 amino acids. The trim removed 9 bases at V and 4 bases at J, leaving 3 bases unmatched. CDR3 loop: CASEGQYNEQFF. The CDR3 coding sequence is TGTGCCAGTGAGGGACAGTACAATGAGCAGTTCTTC.

The chain carries TRBV5-5 and TRBJ2-2; D gene unclear. V gave up 4 bases and J gave up 2 bases, with 12 bases separating them. CDR3 length: 15 amino acids. CDR1 SGHKS and CDR2 YYEKEE come from the germline V gene (reference sequence). CDR3 protein: CASSPARYNTGELFF. The CDR3 bases are TGTGCCAGCAGCCCGGCGAGGTACAACACCGGGGAGCTGTTTTTT.

The J gene is TRBJ2-1, the V gene TRBV14, with TRBD1 identical over 8 bases. The germline V gene encodes CDR1 SGHDN and CDR2 FVKESK. J was trimmed by 6 bases and V by 0 bases; bases with no gene match: 10. There are 17 residues in the CDR3. CDR3 sequence: CASSQEGAGGAFNEQFF. The CDR3 DNA reads TGTGCCAGCAGCCAAGAAGGTGCAGGGGGCGCATTCAATGAGCAGTTCTTC.

V is TRBV12-5 and J is TRBJ2-1; a possible D gene is TRBD2 (6 bases). Germline loops: CDR1 LGHNT, CDR2 FRNRAP. The CDR3 is 15 amino acids. Between the trimmed V and J ends, which lost 6 bases and 0 bases, there was a span of 12 bases. The CDR3 is CASGAGPSSYNEQFF. DNA for the CDR3: TGTGCTAGTGGGGCGGGGCCAAGCTCCTACAATGAGCAGTTCTTC. The complete variable domain, with remaining parts taken from reference TRBV12-5 and TRBJ2-1, reads DARVTQTPRHKVTEMGQEVTMRCQPILGHNTVFWYRQTMMQGLELLAYFRNRAPLDDSGMPKDRFSAEMPDATLATLKIQPSEPRDSAVYFCASGAGPSSYNEQFFGPGTRLTVL.

The J gene is TRBJ1-1, the V gene TRBV9, with 7 bases fitting TRBD1. The CDR3 loop spans 14 amino acids. Germline CDR1 and CDR2: SGDLS and YYNGEE. V shed 5 bases, J shed 7 bases, and the junction held 11 bases outside the gene matches. The CDR3 reads CASSPPAGGNEAFF. CDR3 sequence (DNA): TGTGCCAGCAGTCCGCCCGCAGGGGGGAATGAAGCTTTCTTT.

The chain joins TRBV9 to TRBJ2-7; D gene ambiguous. The CDR3 extends over 14 amino acids. V lost 0 bases to trimming and J lost 3 bases, with 10 bases between them. Germline CDR1 reads SGDLS; CDR2 reads YYNGEE. The CDR3: CASSVGQSGYEQYF. The DNA of the CDR3 is TGTGCCAGCAGCGTAGGGCAGTCAGGCTACGAGCAGTACTTC.